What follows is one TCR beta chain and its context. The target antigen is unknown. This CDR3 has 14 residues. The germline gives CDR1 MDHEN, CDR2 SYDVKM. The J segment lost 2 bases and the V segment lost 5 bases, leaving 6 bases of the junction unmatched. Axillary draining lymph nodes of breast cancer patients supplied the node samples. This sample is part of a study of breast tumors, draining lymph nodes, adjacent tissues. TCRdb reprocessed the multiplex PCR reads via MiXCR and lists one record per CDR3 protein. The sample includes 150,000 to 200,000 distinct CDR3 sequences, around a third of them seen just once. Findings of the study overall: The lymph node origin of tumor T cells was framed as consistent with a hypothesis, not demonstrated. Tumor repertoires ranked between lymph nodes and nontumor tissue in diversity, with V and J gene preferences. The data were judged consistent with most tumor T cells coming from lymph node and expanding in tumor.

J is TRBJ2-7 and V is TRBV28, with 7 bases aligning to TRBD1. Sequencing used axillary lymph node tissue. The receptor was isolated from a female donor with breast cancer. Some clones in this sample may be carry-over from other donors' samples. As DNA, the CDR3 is TGTGCCAGCAGTAGACAGGGTGGCACCTACGAGCAGTACTTC. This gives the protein CASSRQGGTYEQYF.